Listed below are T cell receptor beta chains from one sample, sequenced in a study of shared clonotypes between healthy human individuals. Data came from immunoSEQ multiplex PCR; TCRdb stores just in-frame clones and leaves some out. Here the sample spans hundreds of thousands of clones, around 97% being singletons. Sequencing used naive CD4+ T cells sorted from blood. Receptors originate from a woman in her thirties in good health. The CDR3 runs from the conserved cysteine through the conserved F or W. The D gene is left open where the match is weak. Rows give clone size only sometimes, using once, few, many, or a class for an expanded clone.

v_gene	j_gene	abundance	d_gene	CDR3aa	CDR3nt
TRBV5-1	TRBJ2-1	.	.	CASSFTGFNDNEQFF	TGCGCCAGCAGCTTTACGGGATTTAACGACAATGAGCAGTTCTTC
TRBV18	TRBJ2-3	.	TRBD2	CASSPGLAGFLGTDTQYF	TGTGCCAGCTCACCTGGACTAGCGGGATTCCTCGGCACAGATACGCAGTATTTT
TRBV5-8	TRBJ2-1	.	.	CASSLDPGLYNEQFF	TGTGCCAGCAGCTTGGACCCGGGACTTTACAATGAGCAGTTCTTC
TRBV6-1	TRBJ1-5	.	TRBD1	CASSTGTGRGQPQHF	TGTGCCAGCAGTACCGGGACAGGGAGAGGACAGCCCCAGCATTTT
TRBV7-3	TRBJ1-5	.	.	CASSSTVGQPQHF	TGTGCCAGCAGCTCGACCGTGGGGCAGCCCCAGCATTTT
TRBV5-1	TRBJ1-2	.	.	CASSQQVEGGYTF	TGCGCCAGCAGCCAACAGGTTGAGGGTGGCTACACCTTC
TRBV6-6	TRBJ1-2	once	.	CASMFDRTMGGYTF	TGTGCCAGCATGTTTGACCGAACAATGGGTGGCTACACCTTC
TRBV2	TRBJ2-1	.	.	CASSRGLSSYNEQFF	TGTGCCAGCAGTCGGGGGTTAAGCTCCTACAATGAGCAGTTCTTC
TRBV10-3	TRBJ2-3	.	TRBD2	CAISESSGNRDTQYF	TGTGCCATCAGTGAGTCTAGCGGGAATAGAGATACGCAGTATTTT
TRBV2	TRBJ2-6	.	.	CASSQSSGANVLTF	TGTGCCAGCAGCCAGAGCTCTGGGGCCAACGTCCTGACTTTC
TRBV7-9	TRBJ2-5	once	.	CASSLQRLGGGTQYF	TGTGCCAGCAGTCTCCAGAGACTAGGTGGCGGGACCCAGTACTTC